These 4 T cell receptor beta chains were sequenced from one sample in a study of CDR3 diversity in severe acne. Each CDR3 protein gets one entry after TCRdb re-called the PCR reads with MiXCR. Of more than 85,000 distinct CDR3 sequences in the sample, about half were seen once. The specimen was blood. Receptors originate from a male donor with severe acne vulgaris.

Only a few counts were recorded for this clonotype. The V and J genes are TRBV28 and TRBJ2-7, with D unclear. CDR3 length equals 13 residues. CDR1 and CDR2 from the germline V gene are MDHEN and SYDVKM. Trimming took 3 bases from V and 2 from J, leaving 8 bases between them. CDR3 DNA sequence: TGTGCCAGCAGTTTTGGGAAACCCTACGAGCAGTACTTC. It is translated as CASSFGKPYEQYF.

This clonotype was seen ten or more times. The chain joins TRBV4-1 to TRBJ2-7; D is possibly TRBD1 or TRBD2 (5 bases each). Germline V gene sequence: CDR1 MGHRA, CDR2 YSYEKL. The CDR3 length is 17 residues. V lost 1 base, J lost 1 base, and 17 bases lay in between. Written as DNA, the CDR3 is TGCGCCAGCAGCCAAGCTGTTTTCGGGACGGGATCCTACGAGCAGTACTTC. As protein: CASSQAVFGTGSYEQYF.

Worth noting for this clonotype: Relative to the germline gene, one junction end is altered; a read error may explain this. The rearrangement links TRBV11-2 to TRBJ1-5, with no clear D. The V gene's germline CDR1 is SGHAT and CDR2 FQNNGV. The CDR3 spans 14 residues. The chain's CDR3 is CASSLGRVGQPQRF. In DNA, the CDR3 is TGTGCCAGCAGCTTGGGAAGGGTGGGTCAGCCCCAGCGTTTT.

This clonotype was observed many times. The J gene is TRBJ2-3, the V gene TRBV15; 8 nucleotides agree with TRBD2. The CDR3 loop spans 15 amino acids. V lost 0 bases, J lost 1 base, and 0 bases stayed unmatched. Per the germline V gene, CDR1 is LNHNV and CDR2 is YYDKDF (reference sequence). This CDR3 reads CATSREREGTDTQYF. The DNA for the CDR3 is TGTGCCACCAGCAGAGAGCGGGAGGGCACAGATACGCAGTATTTT. Looking up the rest from reference TRBV15 and TRBJ2-3 gives the full variable domain: DAMVIQNPRYQVTQFGKPVTLSCSQTLNHNVMYWYQQKSSQAPKLLFHYYDKDFNNEADTPDNFQSRRPNTSFCFLDIRSPGLGDTAMYLCATSREREGTDTQYFGPGTRLTVL.